These T cell receptor beta chains were read from a single sample in a study of siplizumab effects on memory and regulatory T cells. This table comes from immunoSEQ multiplex PCR, and its TCRdb copy is limited to in-frame clones, with some not included. The profile covers tens of thousands of clones, with 95% to 98% appearing a single time and roughly 0.99% taken by the ten largest. Sequencing input: naive CD8+ T cells sorted from blood. The receptors stem from a human donor in good health. CDR3s include the opening cysteine and the closing phenylalanine or tryptophan. D genes are given only for firm matches. The size of a clone is reported for some rows only, either as once, few or many, or as a class for expanded clones.

D gene,V gene,clone size,CDR3 length,J gene,CDR3 DNA,CDR3 protein
NA,TRBV9,NA,13,TRBJ2-2,TGTGCCAGCAGGGCAGGGTTGATCGGGGAGCTGTTTTTT,CASRAGLIGELFF
NA,TRBV5-4,once,13,TRBJ1-1,TGTGCCAGCAGCTTCCAGCTAAACACTGAAGCTTTCTTT,CASSFQLNTEAFF
NA,TRBV6-5,NA,14,TRBJ1-1,TGTGCCAGCGAACCGGGGGGTGCGAGTACTGAAGCTTTCTTT,CASEPGGASTEAFF
NA,TRBV4-1,NA,13,TRBJ2-7,TGCGCCAGCAGCCAACTGGAGACCTACGAGCAGTACTTC,CASSQLETYEQYF
TRBD2,TRBV5-4,NA,15,TRBJ2-1,TGTGCCAGCAGCTGGGAGGGACTAGCGGGGGGAGAGCAGTTCTTC,CASSWEGLAGGEQFF
TRBD2,TRBV27,NA,16,TRBJ2-6,TGTGCCAGCAGTACAGAGCGGGAGACTGGGGCCAACGTCCTGACTTTC,CASSTERETGANVLTF
NA,TRBV4-2,NA,13,TRBJ2-1,TGTGCCAGCAGCTATCCACTAGACGATGAGCAGTTCTTC,CASSYPLDDEQFF
TRBD2,TRBV6-1,NA,15,TRBJ2-1,TGTGCCAGCAGGAGTTTTAGCGGGGCCTACAATGAGCAGTTCTTC,CASRSFSGAYNEQFF
NA,TRBV6-5,NA,14,TRBJ2-1,TGTGCCAGCAGTGCTCGACGGTCGTACAATGAGCAGTTCTTC,CASSARRSYNEQFF
NA,TRBV5-1,NA,15,TRBJ1-3,TGCGCCAGCAGCTTACCAGGGACCTCTGGAAACACCATATATTTT,CASSLPGTSGNTIYF
TRBD2,TRBV28,NA,15,TRBJ2-5,TGTGCCAGCAGTTTATCGGGAGGAGATGGGGAGACCCAGTACTTC,CASSLSGGDGETQYF
TRBD2,TRBV9,NA,15,TRBJ2-1,TGTGCCAGCAGCGTTAGCGGGAGACTCTACAATGAGCAGTTCTTC,CASSVSGRLYNEQFF
TRBD1,TRBV10-3,NA,16,TRBJ2-5,TGTGCCATCGGGGCCCTCGGGACAGGGGGTTGGGAGACCCAGTACTTC,CAIGALGTGGWETQYF
NA,TRBV4-1,NA,16,TRBJ1-5,TGCGCCAGCAGCCAAGATGGAGGGTGGGGAAATCAGCCCCAGCATTTT,CASSQDGGWGNQPQHF
TRBD1,TRBV10-3,once,15,TRBJ1-5,TGTGCCATCAGTGCGGGACAGGGCAGGAATCAGCCCCAGCATTTT,CAISAGQGRNQPQHF
TRBD2,TRBV4-3,NA,16,TRBJ2-7,TGCGCCAGCAGCCAAGAGACTAGCGGGAACTCCTACGAGCAGTACTTC,CASSQETSGNSYEQYF
TRBD2,TRBV6-1,NA,15,TRBJ2-3,TGTGCCAGCAGTAGGACTAGCGGGACCACAGATACGCAGTATTTT,CASSRTSGTTDTQYF
TRBD2,TRBV19,NA,19,TRBJ2-1,TGTGCCAGTAGTAATGGAGGGCAGCGGGAGGGCCAATCTCTCAATGAGCAGTTCTTC,CASSNGGQREGQSLNEQFF
NA,TRBV13,NA,13,TRBJ2-3,TGTGCCAGCAGCTTAGCAAACACAGATACGCAGTATTTT,CASSLANTDTQYF
TRBD1,TRBV4-1,NA,16,TRBJ2-7,TGCGCCAGCAGCCAAGAAGGTGGACAGGAGAACTACGAGCAGTACTTC,CASSQEGGQENYEQYF
NA,TRBV2,once,14,TRBJ2-7,TGTGCCAGCAGTTCCGGGGGCCAGACCTACGAGCAGTACTTC,CASSSGGQTYEQYF
TRBD2,TRBV4-1,NA,15,TRBJ2-1,TGCGCCAGCAGCCCCTTGGCGGGAGGTGACAATGAGCAGTTCTTC,CASSPLAGGDNEQFF
NA,TRBV13,NA,17,TRBJ2-2,TGTGCCAGCAGCTTAGGTCTTACTGGGTTGTTCACCGGGGAGCTGTTTTTT,CASSLGLTGLFTGELFF
TRBD1,TRBV28,NA,15,TRBJ1-5,TGTGCCAGCAGTGCGGACAGGGGCAGCAATCAGCCCCAGCATTTT,CASSADRGSNQPQHF
NA,TRBV12-5,NA,14,TRBJ1-3,TGTGCTAGTGGAATAACAGGTTCTGGAAACACCATATATTTT,CASGITGSGNTIYF
NA,TRBV4-3,NA,17,TRBJ2-4,TGCGCCAGCAGCCAAGATGTTAAGGGGGGCGCCAAAAACATTCAGTACTTC,CASSQDVKGGAKNIQYF
TRBD2,TRBV5-5,NA,13,TRBJ2-1,TGTGCCAGCAGCCTAGGCGGGAGGGATGAGCAGTTCTTC,CASSLGGRDEQFF
TRBD2,TRBV9,NA,15,TRBJ2-7,TGTGCCAGCAGCGTAGAGGGACTAGCTACCTACGAGCAGTACTTC,CASSVEGLATYEQYF
NA,TRBV4-1,NA,13,TRBJ1-2,TGCGCCAGCAGCCAAGAGGGCTTGATCGGCTACACCTTC,CASSQEGLIGYTF
NA,TRBV5-5,NA,14,TRBJ1-1,TGTGCCAGCAGCTTGGGTCCGTTTGGGACTGAAGCTTTCTTT,CASSLGPFGTEAFF
NA,TRBV9,NA,15,TRBJ2-3,TGTGCCAGCAGCGTAGATGGGGGGTTGTCTGATACGCAGTATTTT,CASSVDGGLSDTQYF
NA,TRBV27,NA,14,TRBJ2-5,TGTGCCAGCAGTTCCTTCGGGTCACAAGAGACCCAGTACTTC,CASSSFGSQETQYF
TRBD2,TRBV10-1,NA,15,TRBJ2-1,TGCGCCAGCAGTGAGTCGGGAGGGTTGGTGGATGAGCAGTTCTTC,CASSESGGLVDEQFF
NA,TRBV6-5,NA,16,TRBJ2-7,TGTGCCAGCAGTTACTCGAACCCACAGGGTCTCCACGAGCAGTACTTC,CASSYSNPQGLHEQYF
NA,TRBV7-9,NA,15,TRBJ2-2,TGTGCCAGCCCAAAACAGGGAAAGAACACCGGGGAGCTGTTTTTT,CASPKQGKNTGELFF
NA,TRBV4-2,NA,14,TRBJ1-1,TGTGCCAGCAGCCAAGTGGGGGGGAACACTGAAGCTTTCTTT,CASSQVGGNTEAFF
NA,TRBV10-3,NA,16,TRBJ2-1,TGTGCCATCAGTGAGTCGGGGGATCGCTCCTACAATGAGCAGTTCTTC,CAISESGDRSYNEQFF
TRBD2,TRBV30,few,16,TRBJ2-7,TGTGCCTGGAGGCCCGGACTAGCGGGAGTAACCTACGAGCAGTACTTC,CAWRPGLAGVTYEQYF
TRBD2,TRBV2,once,15,TRBJ2-7,TGTGCCAGCTGCCCCGGGACTAGCCCTCGGTACGAGCAGTACTTC,CASCPGTSPRYEQYF
NA,TRBV10-3,NA,14,TRBJ1-4,TGTGCCATCAGTGAGGAGGGGAAAGGTGAAAAACTGTTTTTT,CAISEEGKGEKLFF
NA,TRBV5-1,NA,17,TRBJ1-1,TGCGCCAGCAGCTTGGCGGCCCTTGGATCTACGAACACTGAAGCTTTCTTT,CASSLAALGSTNTEAFF
NA,TRBV30,NA,11,TRBJ1-2,TGTGCCTGGAGTGCCCGCTATGGCTACACCTTC,CAWSARYGYTF
TRBD1,TRBV19,once,15,TRBJ2-7,TGTGCCAGTAGTGCCTCCGGGACAGGGCTCTACGAGCAGTACTTC,CASSASGTGLYEQYF
TRBD1,TRBV20-1,NA,11,TRBJ2-7,TGCAGTGCAAAGACAGGGGGCGAGCAGTACTTC,CSAKTGGEQYF
TRBD2,TRBV4-3,NA,21,TRBJ2-4,TGCGCCAGCAGCCAAGTATTAACTAGCGGGAGTTCTACCCTAGCCAAAAACATTCAGTACTTC,CASSQVLTSGSSTLAKNIQYF
NA,TRBV28,NA,13,TRBJ2-7,TGTGCCAGCAGACCACGGGGCGGCTACGAGCAGTACTTC,CASRPRGGYEQYF
TRBD2,TRBV19,NA,15,TRBJ2-1,TGTGCCAGTAGTCTACTAGCGGGATATCAGAATGAGCAGTTCTTC,CASSLLAGYQNEQFF
TRBD1,TRBV5-1,once,14,TRBJ1-2,TGCGCCAGCAGCTCGACAGGGGGCGACTATGGCTACACCTTC,CASSSTGGDYGYTF
NA,TRBV7-9,NA,14,TRBJ2-1,TGTGCCAGCAGCTTGGGGGGAGCCGGGGCGGAGCAGTTCTTC,CASSLGGAGAEQFF